What follows are 8 T cell receptor beta chains derived from one specimen sequenced in a study of cytotoxic CD8 clonotypes in ibrutinib-treated CLL (dated by TCRdb to about 2021). According to the study, the label for this sample's time point signals: 12 months on ibrutinib. The library was built by means of the immunoSEQ multiplex PCR assay. This immuneACCESS table, as held by TCRdb, lists in-frame sequences with V and J called but not all clones. Of the missing ones, under half trace to an unresolved V gene in checked studies; the others have no known cause. The sample profile shows about 140,000 clones; less than 95% of them were found once. Jointly, the top ten make up 11% of the sample. Material: PBMCs, obtained after 12 months of ibrutinib treatment. The origin of the receptors is a human donor with chronic lymphocytic leukemia.

This chain links TRBV28 with TRBJ2-7, with no clear D. This CDR3 has 11 amino acids. The V gene lost 3 bases and the J gene lost 4 bases, with 4 bases spanning the gap. Germline V gene sequence: CDR1 MDHEN, CDR2 SYDVKM. This CDR3 is CASSFEYEQYF. In DNA form, the CDR3 reads TGTGCCAGCAGTTTCGAGTACGAGCAGTACTTC. Full variable domain (rest looked up from reference TRBV28 and TRBJ2-7): DVKVTQSSRYLVKRTGEKVFLECVQDMDHENMFWYRQDPGLGLRLIYFSYDVKMKEKGDIPEGYSVSREKKERFSLILESASTNQTSMYLCASSFEYEQYFGPGTRLTVT.

This chain uses TRBV15 with TRBJ2-5, with 7 bases aligning to TRBD1. Germline V gene sequence: CDR1 LNHNV, CDR2 YYDKDF (reference sequence). With 0 bases clipped from V and 5 bases from J, the junction kept 6 bases outside the gene matches. This CDR3 has 15 residues. The DNA of the CDR3 is TGTGCCACCAGCAGAGATCGACAGGGCAGGGAGACCCAGTACTTC. As protein: CATSRDRQGRETQYF.

The rearrangement uses TRBV2 and TRBJ2-5; TRBD2 matches at 8 bases. V was pared by 9 bases and J by 1 base, with 1 base of the junction left unmatched. The CDR3 is 12 residues long. CDR1 SNHLY and CDR2 FYNNEI come from the germline V gene. This CDR3 reads CASTSGQETQYF. CDR3 sequence (DNA): TGTGCCAGTACTAGCGGCCAAGAGACCCAGTACTTC.

J is TRBJ1-1 and V is TRBV10-3; D gene uncertain. Per the germline V gene, CDR1 is ENHRY and CDR2 is SYGVKD. Trimming removed 4 bases from V and 7 bases from J, with 10 bases in between. The CDR3 spans 12 residues. CDR3 residues: CAISGRRDEAFF. The CDR3 DNA sequence: TGTGCCATCAGTGGCCGCCGGGATGAAGCTTTCTTT.

Points on this clone: Germline and junction disagree at one end, which may indicate a read error. The chain has TRBV5-6 and TRBJ2-3; 7 bases fit TRBD2. The CDR3 spans 12 residues. Germline V gene data show CDR1 as SGHDT and CDR2 as YYEEEE. Here the CDR3 reads CASSSGLPLLHF. CDR3 DNA: TGTGCCAGCAGCTCGGGACTACCCCTTTTGCATTTT.

The gene calls are TRBV7-2 and TRBJ2-1, with 13 bases that match TRBD2. V lost 5 bases and J lost 7; bases outside the gene matches: 5. The CDR3 totals 15 residues. Looked up from germline, CDR1 is SGHTA and CDR2 is FQGNSA. The CDR3 nucleotides are TGTGCCAGCAGCCGAACTAGCGGGAGGGGTAATGAGCAGTTCTTC. It specifies CASSRTSGRGNEQFF.

V is TRBV27 and J is TRBJ2-7; D could derive from TRBD1 or TRBD2 (5 bases each). The germline V gene has CDR1 MNHEY and CDR2 SMNVEV (reference sequence). The CDR3 is 15 residues long. V dropped 0 bases and J dropped 3 bases, with 12 bases sitting between them. CDR3 DNA: TGTGCCAGCAGTTTATCGGGGTTGGGGGACTACGAGCAGTACTTC. It translates to CASSLSGLGDYEQYF.

The chain combines TRBV5-4 with TRBJ2-6; D tentatively fits TRBD1 or TRBD2 (5 bases each). This CDR3 is 15 amino acids long. From germline, CDR1 is SGHNT and CDR2 YYREEE (reference sequence). The V gene lost 4 bases and the J gene lost 4 bases, with 12 bases spanning the gap. The CDR3 loop is CASSLGRFGANVLTF. As DNA, the CDR3 is TGTGCCAGCAGCCTGGGACGGTTCGGGGCCAACGTCCTGACTTTC.